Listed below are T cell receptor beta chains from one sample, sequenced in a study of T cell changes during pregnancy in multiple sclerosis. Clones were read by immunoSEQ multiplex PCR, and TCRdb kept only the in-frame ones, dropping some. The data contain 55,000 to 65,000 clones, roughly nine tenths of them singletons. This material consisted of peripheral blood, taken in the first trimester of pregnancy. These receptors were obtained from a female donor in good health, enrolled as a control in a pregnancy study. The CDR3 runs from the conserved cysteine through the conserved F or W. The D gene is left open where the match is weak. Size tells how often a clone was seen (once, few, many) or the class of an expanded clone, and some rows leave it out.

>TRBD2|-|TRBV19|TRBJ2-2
CASSTRLAGGPFFTGELFF
TGTGCCAGTAGTACCAGACTAGCGGGAGGGCCTTTCTTCACCGGGGAGCTGTTTTTT
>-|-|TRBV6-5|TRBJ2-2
CASSSTDANTGELFF
TGTGCCAGCAGTTCGACAGACGCGAACACCGGGGAGCTGTTTTTT
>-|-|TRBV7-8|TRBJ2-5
CASSFRRAGVGETQYF
TGTGCCAGCAGCTTTCGAAGGGCAGGGGTGGGAGAGACCCAGTACTTC
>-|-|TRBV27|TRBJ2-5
CASTRQETQYF
TGTGCCAGCACCCGTCAAGAGACCCAGTACTTC
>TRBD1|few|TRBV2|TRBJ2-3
CALQGAGTDTQYF
TGTGCCTTACAGGGGGCTGGCACAGATACGCAGTATTTT
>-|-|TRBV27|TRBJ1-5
CASSLVRPNSGNQPQHF
TGTGCCAGCAGTTTAGTCCGGCCCAACAGCGGGAATCAGCCCCAGCATTTT
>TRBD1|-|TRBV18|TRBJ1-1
CASSPGRQGNTEAFF
TGTGCCAGCTCACCAGGGCGACAGGGAAACACTGAAGCTTTCTTT
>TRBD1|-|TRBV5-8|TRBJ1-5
CASSSVLQGAGNQPQHF
TGTGCCAGCAGCTCGGTATTACAGGGGGCGGGCAATCAGCCCCAGCATTTT
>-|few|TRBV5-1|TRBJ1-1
CASSQDSQGTEAFF
TGCGCCAGCAGCCAGGACAGTCAGGGGACTGAAGCTTTCTTT
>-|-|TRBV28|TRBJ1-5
CASSSPPGLYQPQHF
TGTGCCAGCAGTTCCCCACCCGGACTCTATCAGCCCCAGCATTTT
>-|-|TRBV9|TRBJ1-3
CASSVSLQGDSGNTIYF
TGTGCCAGCAGCGTATCTCTTCAGGGCGATTCTGGAAACACCATATATTTT
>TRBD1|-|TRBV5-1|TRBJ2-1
CASRGRQGPNNEQFF
TGCGCCAGCAGAGGACGACAGGGCCCGAACAATGAGCAGTTCTTC
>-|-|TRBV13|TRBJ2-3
CASSITQVTDTQYF
TGTGCCAGCAGCATAACACAGGTAACAGATACGCAGTATTTT
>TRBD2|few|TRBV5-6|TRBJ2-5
CASSLVSGGETQYF
TGTGCCAGCAGCTTGGTATCGGGGGGAGAGACCCAGTACTTC
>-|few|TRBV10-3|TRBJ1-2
CAISESTEDGYTF
TGTGCCATCAGTGAGTCCACCGAGGATGGCTACACCTTC
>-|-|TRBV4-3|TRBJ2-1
CASSQTLIRYNEQFF
TGCGCCAGCAGCCAAACTCTGATACGATACAATGAGCAGTTCTTC
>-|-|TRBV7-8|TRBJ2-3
CASSLLVPTGTDTQYF
TGTGCCAGCAGCTTACTAGTCCCGACGGGCACAGATACGCAGTATTTT
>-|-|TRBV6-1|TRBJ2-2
CASSVVETGELFF
TGTGCCAGCAGTGTGGTGGAGACCGGGGAGCTGTTTTTT
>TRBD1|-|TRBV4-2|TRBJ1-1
CASSRTITGEEAFF
TGTGCCAGCAGTCGTACTATAACAGGGGAGGAAGCTTTCTTT
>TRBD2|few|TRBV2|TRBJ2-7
CASSPGGREYF
TGTGCCAGCAGTCCCGGAGGGAGGGAGTACTTC
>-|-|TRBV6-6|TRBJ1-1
CATSPEGGITEAFF
TGTGCCACGTCGCCCGAAGGGGGTATCACTGAAGCTTTCTTT
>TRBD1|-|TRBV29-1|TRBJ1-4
CSVLGQLGKLFF
TGCAGCGTTCTGGGACAGTTGGGAAAACTGTTTTTT
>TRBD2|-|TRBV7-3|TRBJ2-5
CASSPGTSGGLETQYF
TGTGCCAGCAGCCCGGGGACTAGCGGGGGGCTAGAGACCCAGTACTTC
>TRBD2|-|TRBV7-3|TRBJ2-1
CASSQSGTSDHEQFF
TGTGCCAGCAGCCAATCCGGGACTAGCGACCATGAGCAGTTCTTC
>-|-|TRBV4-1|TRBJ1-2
CASSQAGGEAGYGYTF
TGCGCCAGCAGCCAAGCCGGGGGGGAGGCGGGCTATGGCTACACCTTC
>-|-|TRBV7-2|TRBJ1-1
CASSLETAMNTEAFF
TGTGCCAGCAGCTTGGAGACAGCGATGAACACTGAAGCTTTCTTT
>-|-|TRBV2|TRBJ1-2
CASSLDTAYGYTF
TGTGCCAGCAGTCTCGACACGGCCTATGGCTACACCTTC
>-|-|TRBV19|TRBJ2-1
CASRPKPTGTFSYNEQFF
TGTGCCAGTAGACCAAAACCCACAGGGACATTCTCCTACAATGAGCAGTTCTTC
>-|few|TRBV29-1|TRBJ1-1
CSVDYDTEAFF
TGCAGCGTTGACTACGACACTGAAGCTTTCTTT
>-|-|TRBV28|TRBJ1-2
CASSLVNFNYGYTF
TGTGCCAGCAGTTTGGTAAACTTTAACTATGGCTACACCTTC
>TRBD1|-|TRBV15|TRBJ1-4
CATSAQGADNEKLFF
TGTGCCACCAGCGCCCAGGGGGCGGATAATGAAAAACTGTTTTTT
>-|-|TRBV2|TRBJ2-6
CASDLGAGANVLTF
TGTGCCAGCGATTTGGGGGCCGGGGCCAACGTCCTGACTTTC
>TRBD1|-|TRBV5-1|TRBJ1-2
CASSLTGQGASGYTF
TGCGCCAGCAGCTTAACGGGACAGGGGGCATCTGGCTACACCTTC
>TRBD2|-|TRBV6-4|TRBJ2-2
CASRQAGGPGTGELFF
TGTGCCAGCAGACAAGCGGGAGGGCCTGGCACCGGGGAGCTGTTTTTT
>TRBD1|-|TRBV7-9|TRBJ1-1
CASSQQGYTEAFF
TGTGCCAGCAGCCAACAGGGGTACACTGAAGCTTTCTTT
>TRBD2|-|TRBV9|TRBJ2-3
CASSLQGTSGTDTQYF
TGTGCCAGCAGCCTCCAGGGGACTAGCGGAACAGATACGCAGTATTTT
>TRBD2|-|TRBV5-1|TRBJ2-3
CASSLDGSGSMNTQYF
TGCGCCAGCAGCTTGGATGGTAGCGGGAGCATGAATACGCAGTATTTT
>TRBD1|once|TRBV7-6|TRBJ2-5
CASSITQGGETQYF
TGTGCCAGCAGCATAACACAGGGGGGAGAGACCCAGTACTTC
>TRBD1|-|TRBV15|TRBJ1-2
CATSRDVGARQGGYTF
TGTGCCACCAGCAGAGACGTCGGGGCGCGACAGGGTGGCTACACCTTC